Presented here are 21 T cell receptor beta chains from one specimen sequenced in a study of blood T cell repertoires in COVID-19. Here immunoSEQ multiplex PCR was the method, and the copy in TCRdb shows in-frame clones only, minus some. The table records around 250,000 clones, over 75% of them present only once. Input material: peripheral blood. The receptors originated from a man aged 50-59 years with active or convalescent COVID-19.

The rearrangement joins TRBV6-4 to TRBJ2-3; 8 bases line up with TRBD2. This CDR3 has 11 residues. With 10 bases clipped from V and 6 bases from J, the junction kept 3 bases outside the gene matches. Germline values: CDR1 MRHNA, CDR2 SNTAGT. Here the CDR3 reads CAIPGGDTQYF. In DNA form, the CDR3 reads TGTGCCATCCCGGGGGGGGATACGCAGTATTTT.

The CDR3 sequence: CATLDRNIYEQYF. CDR3 nucleotide sequence: TGTGCCACCTTGGACAGGAACATCTACGAGCAGTACTTC. This chain uses TRBV28 with TRBJ2-7, with 7 positions matching TRBD1. Germline V gene data show CDR1 as MDHEN and CDR2 as SYDVKM. Unmatched junction bases numbered 9, after V lost 10 bases and J lost 3 bases. CDR3 length: 13 residues.

The gene calls are TRBV29-1 and TRBJ1-4; D uncertain. This CDR3 is 14 amino acids long. Germline CDR1 and CDR2: SQVTM and ANQGSEA. V lost 7 bases and J lost 0, with 12 bases in between. The CDR3 DNA reads TGCAGCGCTCGGGGATCAGCAACTAATGAAAAACTGTTTTTT. Protein: CSARGSATNEKLFF. The full variable domain, with the rest looked up from reference TRBV29-1 and TRBJ1-4, is SAVISQKPSRDICQRGTSLTIQCQVDSQVTMMFWYRQQPGQSLTLIATANQGSEATYESGFVIDKFPISRPNLTFSTLTVSNMSPEDSSIYLCSARGSATNEKLFFGSGTQLSVL.

This clone was recorded once. The chain recombines TRBV4-2 with TRBJ2-3; D uncertain. Germline V lookup: CDR1 LGHNA, CDR2 YNFKEQ. The CDR3 contains 13 residues. Trimming removed 2 bases from V and 5 bases from J, with 8 bases in between. CDR3 sequence: CASSQLVRDTQYF. The CDR3 bases are TGTGCCAGCAGCCAACTCGTGAGAGATACGCAGTATTTT.

The chain uses TRBV5-1 and TRBJ1-3; 9 bases agree with TRBD1. V trimming: 3 bases; J trimming: 0 bases; junction bases outside the gene matches: 4. This CDR3 is built from 16 residues. The germline gives CDR1 SGHRS, CDR2 YFSETQ. The CDR3 sequence is CASSSTGGDSGNTIYF. The CDR3, as DNA: TGCGCCAGCAGCTCGACAGGGGGAGACTCTGGAAACACCATATATTTT. Based on the CDR3 plus reference TRBV5-1 and TRBJ1-3, the full variable domain is KAGVTQTPRYLIKTRGQQVTLSCSPISGHRSVSWYQQTPGQGLQFLFEYFSETQRNKGNFPGRFSGRQFSNSRSEMNVSTLELGDSALYLCASSSTGGDSGNTIYFGEGSWLTVV.

This clone was seen just once. V and J are TRBV30 and TRBJ2-7; possibly TRBD1 for D (6 bases). The germline V and J ends were trimmed by 2 bases and 5 bases, with 10 bases remaining between them. Germline CDR1 and CDR2: GTSNPN and SVGIG (reference sequence). The CDR3 has 12 residues. The CDR3 loop is CAWSSTGHEQYF. In nucleotides, the CDR3 is TGTGCCTGGAGTTCAACAGGGCACGAGCAGTACTTC.

This clone appeared a single time. V and J are TRBV2 and TRBJ2-2; D call uncertain. Germline CDR1 reads SNHLY; CDR2 reads FYNNEI. V gave up 6 bases and J gave up 4 bases, with 9 bases separating them. The CDR3 totals 13 residues. CDR3 sequence: CASSDLLTGELFF. The CDR3 DNA reads TGTGCCAGCAGCGACTTGCTCACCGGGGAGCTGTTTTTT.

The chain is built from TRBV13 and TRBJ1-3; 9 bases align to TRBD1. The CDR3 has 18 residues. V lost 5 bases to trimming and J lost 0 bases; unmatched junction nucleotides: 11. CDR1 is PRHDT and CDR2 is FYEKMQ in the germline V gene (reference sequence). CDR3 amino acids: CASSARDRVGNSGNTIYF. CDR3 coding DNA: TGTGCCAGCAGCGCTCGGGACAGGGTCGGGAACTCTGGAAACACCATATATTTT.

V usage is TRBV4-1 and J usage is TRBJ1-5; 7 bases are shared with TRBD1. V gave up 0 bases and J gave up 2 bases; unmatched junction bases: 7. Germline assignment: CDR1 MGHRA and CDR2 YSYEKL. The length of the CDR3 is 17 residues. Here the CDR3 DNA reads TGCGCCAGCAGCCAAGAGGGACAGACAAAAGGCAATCAGCCCCAGCATTTT. Translated: CASSQEGQTKGNQPQHF.

The rearrangement uses TRBV11-2 and TRBJ2-6; D may be TRBD1 (5 bases). Germline V gene sequence: CDR1 SGHAT, CDR2 FQNNGV. This CDR3 region has 15 residues. The V and J ends lost 5 bases and 4 bases respectively, with 12 bases between them. The CDR3 is CASSPPGFGANVLTF. CDR3 DNA sequence: TGTGCCAGCAGCCCCCCAGGGTTCGGGGCCAACGTCCTGACTTTC.

The rearrangement uses TRBV9 and TRBJ1-6; the match to TRBD1 covers 7 bases. Germline V CDR1 and CDR2: SGDLS, YYNGEE. The CDR3 sequence is 13 residues long. With V trimmed by 7 bases and J by 3 bases, 1 base remained unmatched. CDR3 region: CASGDSYNSPLHF. The CDR3 DNA follows: TGTGCCAGCGGGGACAGCTATAATTCACCCCTCCACTTT.

The J gene is TRBJ2-1, the V gene TRBV5-8, with D possibly TRBD2 on 6 matching bases. Germline loops: CDR1 SGHTS, CDR2 YDEGEE. V lost 6 bases and J 2 bases, leaving 12 bases between the germline ends. CDR3 length: 14 residues. The CDR3 is CASIRGRTYNEQFF. The CDR3, as DNA: TGTGCCAGCATTCGGGGGAGGACCTACAATGAGCAGTTCTTC.

The chain employs TRBV7-8 and TRBJ2-1; 14 bases fit TRBD2. CDR1 and CDR2 (germline): SGHVS, FQNEAQ. V shed 5 bases and J 4 bases; nucleotides not matched to a gene: 7. The CDR3 is made up of 17 amino acids. The CDR3 DNA follows: TGTGCCAGCAGCCCCCTTCGGACTAGCGGGAGGTACAATGAGCAGTTCTTC. Protein sequence: CASSPLRTSGRYNEQFF. Together with reference TRBV7-8 and TRBJ2-1, the CDR3 gives the full variable domain: GAGVSQSPRYKVAKRGQDVALRCDPISGHVSLFWYQQALGQGPEFLTYFQNEAQLDKSGLPSDRFFAERPEGSVSTLKIQRTQQEDSAVYLCASSPLRTSGRYNEQFFGPGTRLTVL.

The V call is TRBV19, the J call TRBJ1-1; tentatively, D is TRBD1 (6 bases). In germline, CDR1 is LNHDA, CDR2 SQIVND (reference sequence). This CDR3 is built from 15 residues. V was pared by 5 bases and J by 4 bases, with 17 bases between. In DNA, the CDR3 is TGTGCCAGTAGTCGTGTTCTTACAGGGAGCACTGAAGCTTTCTTT. Protein: CASSRVLTGSTEAFF. The full variable domain, in which reference TRBV19 and TRBJ1-1 provide the parts outside the CDR3, is DGGITQSPKYLFRKEGQNVTLSCEQNLNHDAMYWYRQDPGQGLRLIYYSQIVNDFQKGDIAEGYSVSREKKESFPLTVTSAQKNPTAFYLCASSRVLTGSTEAFFGQGTRLTVV.

The chain combines TRBV19 with TRBJ1-5, with 9 nucleotides matching TRBD1. There are 19 residues in the CDR3. Germline loops: CDR1 LNHDA, CDR2 SQIVND (reference sequence). Losses at the gene ends were 6 bases for V and 5 bases for J; bases not matched to a gene: 20. Written as DNA, the CDR3 is TGTGCCAGTAGATCTAAGACAGGGGGAACGGTGGGCATACATCAGCCCCAGCATTTT. It encodes CASRSKTGGTVGIHQPQHF.

The V gene is TRBV7-8, the J gene TRBJ1-1; D might be TRBD1 (5 bases). The CDR3 sequence is 14 residues long. Germline lookup yields CDR1 SGHVS and CDR2 FQNEAQ. V lost 5 bases and J lost 1, with 11 bases in between. CDR3 residues: CASSRQTANTEAFF. The CDR3 nucleotides read TGTGCCAGCAGCCGGCAGACAGCGAACACTGAAGCTTTCTTT.

This chain uses TRBV28 with TRBJ2-2; 7 bases agree with TRBD2. This CDR3 has 14 residues. Unmatched junction bases numbered 2, after V lost 6 bases and J lost 1 base. Germline V gene data show CDR1 as MDHEN and CDR2 as SYDVKM. The CDR3 region is CASSSSGNTGELFF. The DNA for the CDR3 is TGTGCCAGCAGCTCTAGCGGGAACACCGGGGAGCTGTTTTTT.

The chain couples TRBV5-6 to TRBJ1-6, with D uncertain. There are 16 residues in the CDR3. Trimming cost V 4 bases and J 1 base, with 12 bases left between them. Germline CDR1 and CDR2: SGHDT and YYEEEE. The CDR3 DNA reads as TGTGCCAGCAGCCCGGAAAGCGGTTCCTATAATTCACCCCTCCACTTT. Amino acid sequence: CASSPESGSYNSPLHF.

The CDR3 here is CASSESPPSTNTGELFF. The CDR3 nucleotides read TGTGCCAGCAGTGAATCTCCCCCTAGCACGAACACCGGGGAGCTGTTTTTT. This sequence joins TRBV2 and TRBJ2-2; a weak D match, TRBD2 (5 bases). The CDR3 consists of 17 residues. Trimming stripped 2 bases from V and 0 bases from J, with 13 bases between. Germline CDR1 SNHLY, CDR2 FYNNEI.

The chain recombines TRBV5-8 with TRBJ1-4; D is uncertain. The CDR3 covers 14 residues. V was pared by 1 base and J by 7 bases, with 11 bases between. Per the germline V gene, CDR1 is SGHTS and CDR2 is YDEGEE. The CDR3 DNA sequence: TGTGCCAGCAGCTTGAGGAGGATGGGTGAAAAACTGTTTTTT. Its protein is CASSLRRMGEKLFF. Variable domain in full (rest from reference TRBV5-8 and TRBJ1-4): EAGVTQSPTHLIKTRGQQATLRCSPISGHTSVYWYQQALGLGLQFLLWYDEGEERNRGNFPPRFSGRQFPNYSSELNVNALELEDSALYLCASSLRRMGEKLFFGSGTQLSVL.

This sequence joins TRBV5-4 and TRBJ1-6; 10 nucleotides match TRBD1. CDR3 length equals 15 residues. Germline CDR1 and CDR2: SGHNT and YYREEE (reference sequence). Trimming took 4 bases from V and 7 from J; bases not matched to a gene: 5. The CDR3 nucleotides are TGTGCCAGCAGCCGTGGGGACAGGGGAAATTCACCCCTCCACTTT. Its protein product is CASSRGDRGNSPLHF.